This TCR beta chain stems from a study of OX40 agonist ivuxolimab in advanced cancers. Between the trimmed V and J ends, which lost 7 bases and 2 bases, there was a span of 12 bases. The CDR3 is 14 amino acids. CDR1 and CDR2 from the germline V gene are LNHDA and SQIVND (reference sequence). The method was immunoSEQ multiplex PCR; TCRdb's version includes in-frame clones alone and lacks a portion of them. The profile shows approximately 70,000 clones, approximately 90% of them singletons. The source is an adult with an advanced solid tumor such as melanoma, head and neck, liver or kidney cancer. This chain uses TRBV19 with TRBJ2-1; the D gene is possibly TRBD1 (5 bases). Source: CD4+ or CD8+ T cells sorted from blood, taken in a trial of the OX40 agonist ivuxolimab. The CDR3 DNA sequence: TGTGCCAGTACAACCCCAGGGCCCTACAATGAGCAGTTCTTC. It yields the protein CASTTPGPYNEQFF.